The rows below give T cell receptor beta chains drawn from one sample of a study of shared T cell receptors in the human thymus. The table came from immunoSEQ multiplex PCR; TCRdb's copy has only in-frame clones and leaves some out. This sample has 540,000 or so clones, with more than 75% found just once. This same sample was also part of a study on human thymus T cells.

Sequenced input: thymocytes. The receptors here all came from a boy under two years old with a congenital heart defect. CDR3s include the opening cysteine and the closing phenylalanine or tryptophan. Fields, in order: V gene, J gene, clone size, D gene, CDR3 DNA, CDR3 protein. The D gene is left open where the match is weak. Expanded clones get a size class; other rows say once, few or many, or leave the size out.

TRBV7-9	TRBJ2-1	-	-	TGTGCCAGCAGCTTAGGAATTAGCGGCCCTGAGCAGTTCTTC	CASSLGISGPEQFF
TRBV7-2	TRBJ2-1	-	TRBD2	TGTGCCAGCAGCTTATCTAACCGGGGGGGAGCCAATGAGCAGTTCTTC	CASSLSNRGGANEQFF
TRBV6-1	TRBJ1-5	-	-	TGTGCCAGCAGTGTAGGGCCAGGGAAGGGGCCCCAGCATTTT	CASSVGPGKGPQHF
TRBV4-2	TRBJ2-5	-	TRBD2	TGTGCCAGCAGCCGCGGGCAATCGGAGTCTAGCGGGGGGGGAGAGACCCAGTACTTC	CASSRGQSESSGGGETQYF
TRBV28	TRBJ2-3	-	TRBD2	TGTGCCAGTGATAGCGGGACCAGCACAGATACGCAGTATTTT	CASDSGTSTDTQYF
TRBV29-1	TRBJ1-2	-	-	TGCAGCGTTGGAGGGGAGGGTGGCTACACCTTC	CSVGGEGGYTF
TRBV7-2	TRBJ2-5	-	-	TGTGCCAGCAGCTTAGCCGACACTTTCCAAGAGACCCAGTACTTC	CASSLADTFQETQYF
TRBV7-9	TRBJ1-4	-	TRBD1	TGTGCCAGCAGTTCGGACAGGGTCAATTTGAATGAAAAACTGTTTTTT	CASSSDRVNLNEKLFF
TRBV28	TRBJ2-7	once	-	TGTGCCAGCAGCCTCAGGGCCCTACCTGGCGAGCAGTACTTC	CASSLRALPGEQYF
TRBV10-2	TRBJ2-4	-	-	TGCGCCAGCATGGTCAGACCAGGGATTCAGTACTTC	CASMVRPGIQYF
TRBV29-1	TRBJ2-5	-	TRBD2	TGCAGCGTGGGACTAGCGGGAGGGCCCAGGGAGACCCAGTACTTC	CSVGLAGGPRETQYF
TRBV27	TRBJ2-3	-	TRBD2	TGTGCCACCCAACTAGCGGGAGGCAGCACAGATACGCAGTATTTT	CATQLAGGSTDTQYF
TRBV19	TRBJ1-5	-	-	TGTGCCAGTAGTATTCACAGGGTGCGCAATCAGCCCCAGCATTTT	CASSIHRVRNQPQHF
TRBV19	TRBJ1-5	few	-	TGTGCCAGTAGTATAGACCGACAGAGCAATCAGCCCCAGCATTTT	CASSIDRQSNQPQHF
TRBV5-8	TRBJ2-3	few	-	TGTGCCAGCAGCAACAGGCCCACAGATACGCAGTATTTT	CASSNRPTDTQYF
TRBV5-4	TRBJ2-2	-	-	TGTGCCAGCAGCCTCTCGTGGAGGGAGCGCACCGGGGAGCTGTTTTTT	CASSLSWRERTGELFF
TRBV14	TRBJ2-1	-	TRBD2	TGTGCCAGCAGCCAAAGGGCTAGCGGGAGCCACAATGAGCAGTTCTTC	CASSQRASGSHNEQFF